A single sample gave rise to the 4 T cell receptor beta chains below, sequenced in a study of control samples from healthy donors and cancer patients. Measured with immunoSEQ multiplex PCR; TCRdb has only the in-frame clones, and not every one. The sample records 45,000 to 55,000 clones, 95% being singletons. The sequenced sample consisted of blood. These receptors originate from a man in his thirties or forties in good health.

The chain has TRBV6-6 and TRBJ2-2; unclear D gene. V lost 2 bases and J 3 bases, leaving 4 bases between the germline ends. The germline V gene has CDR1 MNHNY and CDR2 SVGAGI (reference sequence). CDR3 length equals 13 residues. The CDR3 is CASSYRDTGELFF. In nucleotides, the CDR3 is TGTGCCAGCAGTTACAGGGACACCGGGGAGCTGTTTTTT.

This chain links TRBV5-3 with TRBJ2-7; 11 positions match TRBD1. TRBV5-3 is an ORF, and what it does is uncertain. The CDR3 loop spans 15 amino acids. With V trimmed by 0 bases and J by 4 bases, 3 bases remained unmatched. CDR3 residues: CARSLAGTGGYEQYF. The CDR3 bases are TGTGCCAGAAGCTTGGCCGGGACAGGGGGATACGAGCAGTACTTC.

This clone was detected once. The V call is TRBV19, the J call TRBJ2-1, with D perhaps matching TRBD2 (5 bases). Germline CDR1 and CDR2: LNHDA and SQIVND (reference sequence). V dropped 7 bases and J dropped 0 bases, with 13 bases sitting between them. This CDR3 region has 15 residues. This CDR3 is CASTPAGLSYNEQFF. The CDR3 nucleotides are TGTGCCAGTACCCCTGCGGGCCTCTCCTACAATGAGCAGTTCTTC.

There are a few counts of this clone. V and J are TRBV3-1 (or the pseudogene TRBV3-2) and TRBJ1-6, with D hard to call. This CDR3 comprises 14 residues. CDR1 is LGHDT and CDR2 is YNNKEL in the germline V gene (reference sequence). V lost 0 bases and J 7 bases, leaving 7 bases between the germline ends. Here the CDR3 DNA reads TGTGCCAGCAGCCAAGATAGACCGAATTCACCCCTCCACTTT. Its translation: CASSQDRPNSPLHF.